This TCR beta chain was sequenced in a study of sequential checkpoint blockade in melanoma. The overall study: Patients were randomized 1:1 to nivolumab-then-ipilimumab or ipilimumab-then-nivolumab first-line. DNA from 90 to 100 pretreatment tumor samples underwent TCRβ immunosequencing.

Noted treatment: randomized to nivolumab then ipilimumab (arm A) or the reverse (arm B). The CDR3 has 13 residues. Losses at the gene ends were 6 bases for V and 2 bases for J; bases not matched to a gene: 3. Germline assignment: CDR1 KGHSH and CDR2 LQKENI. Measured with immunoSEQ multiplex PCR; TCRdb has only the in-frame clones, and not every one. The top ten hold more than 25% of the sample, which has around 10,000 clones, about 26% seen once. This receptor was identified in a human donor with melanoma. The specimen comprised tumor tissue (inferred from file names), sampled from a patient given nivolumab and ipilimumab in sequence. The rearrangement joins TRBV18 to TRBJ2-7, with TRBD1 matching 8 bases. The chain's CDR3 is CASSTTGAYEQYF. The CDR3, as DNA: TGTGCCAGCTCCACGACAGGGGCCTACGAGCAGTACTTC.